This TCR beta chain is drawn from a study of shared clonotypes between healthy human individuals. CDR1 is LGHNA and CDR2 is YNFKEQ in the germline V gene. Trimming removed 6 bases at V and 3 bases at J, with 13 bases between. The CDR3 totals 14 residues. CD8 cells classed as naive were CD45RO-negative and positively selected for CCR7, excluding terminally differentiated effector memory CD45RA+ cells. DNA at approximately 200 ng, approximately 30,000 T cell genomes, went into sorted-subset replicate PCRs. Sequencing used immunoSEQ multiplex PCR; TCRdb keeps in-frame clones, though not all of them. Among around 2,000,000 clones listed, approximately 94% were seen once.

The material sequenced was naive CD8+ T cells from PBMCs. This TCR was recovered from a man between 18 and 35 years old in good health. Some clones in this sample may be carry-over from other donors' samples. J is TRBJ2-3 and V is TRBV4-2; D may be TRBD2 (6 bases). CDR3 nucleotide sequence: TGTGCCAGCAGGACGGGAGTTAGGACAGATACGCAGTATTTT. Amino acid sequence: CASRTGVRTDTQYF.